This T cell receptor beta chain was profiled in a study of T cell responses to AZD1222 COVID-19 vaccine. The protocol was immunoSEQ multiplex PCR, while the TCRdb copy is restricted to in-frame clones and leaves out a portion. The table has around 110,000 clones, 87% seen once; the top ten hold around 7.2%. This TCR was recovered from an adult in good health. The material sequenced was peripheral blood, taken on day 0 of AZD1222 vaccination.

CDR3 loop: CASSSAGRNFHF. The CDR3 region has the DNA TGTGCCAGCAGTTCGGCAGGCCGAAATTTCCACTTT. The V and J genes are TRBV27 and TRBJ1-6; D ambiguous. Trimming left V 4 bases short and J 17 bases short, with 15 bases between. This CDR3 has 12 amino acids. CDR1 is MNHEY and CDR2 is SMNVEV in the germline V gene (reference sequence).